Below are 10 T cell receptor beta chains sequenced from a single sample in a study of cytomegalovirus exposure and HLA in healthy donors. The PCR employed 60 Vbeta primers together with 13 Jbeta primers. TCRdb's table, derived via immunoSEQ multiplex PCR, lists solely in-frame clones and lacks some. This table has about 130,000 clones, about 73% appearing once. Sequencing was carried out using PBMCs. These receptors originate from a woman in her forties or fifties in good health and CMV-seropositive.

The rearrangement joins TRBV5-1 to TRBJ2-3; D unclear. V was shortened by 0 bases and J by 1 base, with 3 bases between the two germline ends. Germline V gives CDR1 SGHRS, CDR2 YFSETQ. The CDR3 is made up of 13 amino acids. CDR3: CASSLGRTDTQYF. Here the CDR3 DNA reads TGCGCCAGCAGCTTGGGGCGCACAGATACGCAGTATTTT.

This rearrangement joins TRBV5-4 to TRBJ2-7, with D possibly matching TRBD1 (5 bases). V was shortened by 1 base and J by 3 bases, with 8 bases between the two germline ends. The CDR3 length is 13 residues. Per the germline V gene, CDR1 is SGHNT and CDR2 is YYREEE (reference sequence). The CDR3 sequence is CASSLSGIYEQYF. DNA of the CDR3: TGTGCCAGCAGCTTGTCAGGGATCTACGAGCAGTACTTC.

This clone showed up just a few times. V gene TRBV9 combines with J gene TRBJ2-5, with a weak D call TRBD2 (5 bases). The germline V gene has CDR1 SGDLS and CDR2 YYNGEE. The CDR3 covers 17 residues. V was cut by 1 base and J by 2 bases, with 18 bases left in between. DNA for the CDR3: TGTGCCAGCAGCGTATCCTTACGGGGTGGTACTCAAGAGACCCAGTACTTC. Translation: CASSVSLRGGTQETQYF.

The CDR3 nucleotides are TGTGCCAGTAGTATAGGAGACAGGGGGGCCGAGCAGTACTTC. Translation gives CASSIGDRGAEQYF. The V gene is TRBV19, the J gene TRBJ2-7; 9 bases line up with TRBD1. The length of the CDR3 is 14 residues. Germline CDR1 and CDR2: LNHDA and SQIVND (reference sequence). Trimming took 1 base from V and 6 from J; bases not matched to a gene: 4.

The chain uses TRBV28 and TRBJ2-7; TRBD2 matches 7 bases. CDR1 is MDHEN and CDR2 is SYDVKM in the germline V gene. This CDR3 contains 17 residues. With V trimmed by 6 bases and J by 0 bases, 14 bases remained unmatched. CDR3 DNA sequence: TGTGCCAGCAGCACCCGCGGGGGAGGATCTAGCTCCTACGAGCAGTACTTC. Residues: CASSTRGGGSSSYEQYF.

J is TRBJ1-1 and V is TRBV11-3; D is undetermined. The V end lost 3 bases, the J end lost 1 base, and 9 bases lay between the germline ends. The CDR3 is 14 residues long. Germline CDR1 SGHNT, CDR2 YENEEA. The CDR3 is CASSFDGENTEAFF. In nucleotides, the CDR3 is TGTGCCAGCAGCTTCGACGGAGAGAACACTGAAGCTTTCTTT.

The chain combines TRBV6-6 with TRBJ1-1; 7 bases line up with TRBD1. Unmatched junction bases numbered 6, after V lost 5 bases and J lost 0 bases. The CDR3 is 15 residues long. The V gene's germline CDR1 is MNHNY and CDR2 SVGAGI (reference sequence). CDR3 nucleotide sequence: TGTGCCAGCAGTCCCCCGGGACAGATGAACACTGAAGCTTTCTTT. Amino acids: CASSPPGQMNTEAFF.

This clone was observed a handful of times. V and J are TRBV18 and TRBJ2-7; perhaps TRBD2 as D (6 bases). V gave up 1 base and J gave up 4 bases, with 17 bases separating them. The CDR3 extends over 16 amino acids. CDR1 KGHSH and CDR2 LQKENI come from the germline V gene. CDR3 DNA sequence: TGTGCCAGCTCACCACGCGGGACGGATGGACGGTACGAGCAGTACTTC. It translates to CASSPRGTDGRYEQYF.

The rearrangement joins TRBV11-3 to TRBJ2-2, with TRBD1 matching 10 bases. V gave up 5 bases and J gave up 10 bases; unmatched junction bases: 7. Germline V gene data show CDR1 as SGHNT and CDR2 as YENEEA. This CDR3 has 14 residues. The CDR3, as DNA: TGTGCCAGCAGCGACGGGACAGGGGTTGAGGAGCTGTTTTTT. Its translation: CASSDGTGVEELFF.

This clone was found once. This chain links TRBV5-4 with TRBJ2-3; tentatively, D is TRBD1 (5 bases). Germline assignment: CDR1 SGHNT and CDR2 YYREEE (reference sequence). V was clipped by 4 bases and J by 2 bases, with 8 bases between them. This CDR3 has 13 amino acids. Here the CDR3 reads CASSKGPTDTQYF. CDR3 DNA: TGTGCCAGCAGCAAGGGGCCCACAGATACGCAGTATTTT.